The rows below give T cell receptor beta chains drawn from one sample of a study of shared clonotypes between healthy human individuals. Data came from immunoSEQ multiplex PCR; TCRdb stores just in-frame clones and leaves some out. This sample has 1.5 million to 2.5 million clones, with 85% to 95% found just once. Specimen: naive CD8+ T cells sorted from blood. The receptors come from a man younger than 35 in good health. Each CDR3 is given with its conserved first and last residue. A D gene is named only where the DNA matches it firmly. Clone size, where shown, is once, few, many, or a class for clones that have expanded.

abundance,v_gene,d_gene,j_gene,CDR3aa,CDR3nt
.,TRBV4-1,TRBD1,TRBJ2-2,CASSQDGGQGAGELFF,TGCGCCAGCAGCCAAGATGGTGGACAGGGTGCCGGGGAGCTGTTTTTT
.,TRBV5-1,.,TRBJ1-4,CASISPRTNEKLFF,TGCGCCAGCATATCACCACGAACTAATGAAAAACTGTTTTTT
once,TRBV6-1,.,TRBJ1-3,CASSDDSFTSGNTIYF,TGTGCCAGCAGTGACGACAGTTTCACCTCTGGAAACACCATATATTTT
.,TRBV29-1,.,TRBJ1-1,CSCRDGLEAFF,TGCAGCTGCCGGGACGGTCTTGAAGCTTTCTTT
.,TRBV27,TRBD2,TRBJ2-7,CASKYAGLAGTYEQYF,TGTGCCAGCAAATATGCGGGACTAGCGGGTACCTACGAGCAGTACTTC
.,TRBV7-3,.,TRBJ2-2,CASSPATGTGELFF,TGTGCCAGCAGCCCAGCAACAGGGACCGGGGAGCTGTTTTTT
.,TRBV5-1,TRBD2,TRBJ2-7,CASSLRTAGITYEQYF,TGCGCCAGCAGCTTGCGTACAGCGGGGATAACCTACGAGCAGTACTTC
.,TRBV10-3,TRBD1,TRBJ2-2,CAIGGQGNTGELFF,TGTGCCATCGGTGGACAGGGGAACACCGGGGAGCTGTTTTTT
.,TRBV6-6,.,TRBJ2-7,CASAQENSYEQYF,TGTGCCAGCGCACAGGAAAACTCCTACGAGCAGTACTTC
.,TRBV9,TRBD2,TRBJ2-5,CASSTSTSGGLTETQYF,TGTGCCAGCAGCACCAGTACTAGCGGGGGGCTAACAGAGACCCAGTACTTC
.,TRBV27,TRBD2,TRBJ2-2,CASSLASGGPNTGELFF,TGTGCCAGCAGTTTGGCTAGCGGGGGCCCAAACACCGGGGAGCTGTTTTTT
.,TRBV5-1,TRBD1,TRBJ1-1,CASSPLGQENTEAFF,TGCGCCAGCAGCCCCCTGGGACAGGAGAACACTGAAGCTTTCTTT
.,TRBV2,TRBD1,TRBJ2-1,CASSGPMDRGLNEQFF,TGTGCCAGCAGTGGCCCTATGGACAGGGGGCTCAATGAGCAGTTCTTC
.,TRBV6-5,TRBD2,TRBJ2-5,CASSPLAGGLETQYF,TGTGCCAGCAGTCCCCTGGCGGGGGGCTTAGAGACCCAGTACTTC
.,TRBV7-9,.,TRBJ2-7,CASSLNSGHNSYEQYF,TGTGCCAGCAGTTTAAACTCGGGACATAACTCCTACGAGCAGTACTTC
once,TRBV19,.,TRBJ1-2,CASSLGNYGYTF,TGTGCCAGTAGTTTGGGCAACTATGGCTACACCTTC
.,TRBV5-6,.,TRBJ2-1,CASSFPGATIRQFF,TGTGCCAGCAGTTTTCCGGGAGCCACCATCCGGCAGTTCTTC
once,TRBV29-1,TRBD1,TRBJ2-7,CSVENPGQGEKEQYF,TGCAGCGTTGAAAACCCGGGACAGGGGGAGAAGGAGCAGTACTTC
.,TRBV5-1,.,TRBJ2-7,CARKSNEVEYEQYF,TGCGCCAGGAAATCTAATGAAGTGGAGTACGAGCAGTACTTC
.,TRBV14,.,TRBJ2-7,CASSQELWHEQYF,TGTGCCAGCAGCCAAGAACTGTGGCACGAGCAGTACTTC
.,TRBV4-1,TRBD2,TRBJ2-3,CASSPRIAGATDTQYF,TGCGCCAGCAGCCCGAGAATAGCGGGAGCCACAGATACGCAGTATTTT
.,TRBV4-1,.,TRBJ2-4,CASSQESRPDIQYF,TGCGCCAGCAGCCAAGAATCCCGTCCGGACATTCAGTACTTC
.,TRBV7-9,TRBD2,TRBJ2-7,CASSTGPGGSYEQYF,TGTGCCAGCAGCACGGGACCGGGAGGCTCCTACGAGCAGTATTTC
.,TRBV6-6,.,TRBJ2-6,CASSGLQGWANVLTF,TGTGCCAGCAGCGGACTGCAGGGATGGGCCAACGTCCTGACTTTC
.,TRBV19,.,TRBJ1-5,CASSIAGYSNQPQHF,TGTGCCAGTAGTATAGCAGGGTACAGCAATCAGCCCCAGCATTTT
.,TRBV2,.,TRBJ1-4,CASSLMGGDEKLFF,TGTGCCAGCAGTCTTATGGGGGGGGATGAAAAACTGTTTTTT
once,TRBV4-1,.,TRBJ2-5,CASSQEAGQIQETQYF,TGCGCCAGCAGCCAAGAAGCGGGACAGATCCAAGAGACCCAGTACTTC
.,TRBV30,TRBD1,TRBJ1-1,CAWSEPGQGFAEAFF,TGTGCCTGGAGTGAACCGGGACAGGGATTCGCTGAAGCTTTCTTT
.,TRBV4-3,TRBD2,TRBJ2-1,CASSQDRLAAYNEQFF,TGCGCCAGCAGCCAAGATCGACTAGCGGCGTACAATGAGCAGTTCTTC
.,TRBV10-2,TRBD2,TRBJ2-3,CASSEILAGSTDTQYF,TGCGCCAGCAGTGAGATCCTAGCGGGGAGCACAGATACGCAGTATTTT
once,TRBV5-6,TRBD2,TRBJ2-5,CASSTTPGTRETQYF,TGTGCCAGCAGCACAACACCCGGGACTAGAGAGACCCAGTACTTC
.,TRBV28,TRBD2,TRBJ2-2,CASSFRGVRTGELFF,TGTGCCAGCAGTTTTCGGGGGGTGAGGACCGGGGAGCTGTTTTTT
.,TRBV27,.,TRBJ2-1,CASSSPPEQFF,TGTGCCAGCAGTTCGCCCCCTGAGCAGTTCTTC